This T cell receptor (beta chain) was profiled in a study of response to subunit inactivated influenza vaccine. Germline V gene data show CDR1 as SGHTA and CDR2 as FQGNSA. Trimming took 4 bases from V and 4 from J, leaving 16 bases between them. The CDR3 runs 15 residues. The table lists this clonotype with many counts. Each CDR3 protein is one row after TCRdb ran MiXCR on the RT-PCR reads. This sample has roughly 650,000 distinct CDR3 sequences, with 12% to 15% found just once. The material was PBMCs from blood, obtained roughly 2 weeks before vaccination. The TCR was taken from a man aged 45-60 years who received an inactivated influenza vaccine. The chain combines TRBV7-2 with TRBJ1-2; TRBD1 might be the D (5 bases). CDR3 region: CASSSVGTTFYGYTF. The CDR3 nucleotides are TGTGCCAGCAGCTCCGTCGGGACTACCTTCTATGGCTACACCTTC.